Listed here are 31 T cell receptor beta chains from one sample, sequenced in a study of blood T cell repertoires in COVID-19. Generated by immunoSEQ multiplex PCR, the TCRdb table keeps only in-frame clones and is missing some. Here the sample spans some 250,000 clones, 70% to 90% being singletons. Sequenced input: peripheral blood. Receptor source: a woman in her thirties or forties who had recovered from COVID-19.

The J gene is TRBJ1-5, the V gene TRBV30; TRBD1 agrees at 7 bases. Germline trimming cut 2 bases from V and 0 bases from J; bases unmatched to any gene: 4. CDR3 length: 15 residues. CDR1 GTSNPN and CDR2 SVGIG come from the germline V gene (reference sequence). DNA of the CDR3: TGTGCCTGGAGTAAGGGGGACAGTAGCAATCAGCCCCAGCATTTT. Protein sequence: CAWSKGDSSNQPQHF.

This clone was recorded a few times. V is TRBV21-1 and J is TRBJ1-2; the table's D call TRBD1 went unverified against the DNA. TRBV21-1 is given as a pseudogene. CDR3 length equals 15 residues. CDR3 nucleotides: TGTGCCAGCAGCACGACGGGACACCCAGGGGGTGGCTACACCTTC. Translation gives CASSTTGHPGGGYTF.

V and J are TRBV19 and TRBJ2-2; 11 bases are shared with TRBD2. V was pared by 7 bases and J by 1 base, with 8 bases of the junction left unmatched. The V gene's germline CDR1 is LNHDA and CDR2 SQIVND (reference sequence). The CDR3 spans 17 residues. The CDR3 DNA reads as TGTGCCAGTACCCCAACGGGACTAGCGGAGAACACCGGGGAGCTGTTTTTT. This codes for CASTPTGLAENTGELFF. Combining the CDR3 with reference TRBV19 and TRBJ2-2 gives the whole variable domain DGGITQSPKYLFRKEGQNVTLSCEQNLNHDAMYWYRQDPGQGLRLIYYSQIVNDFQKGDIAEGYSVSREKKESFPLTVTSAQKNPTAFYLCASTPTGLAENTGELFFGEGSRLTVL.

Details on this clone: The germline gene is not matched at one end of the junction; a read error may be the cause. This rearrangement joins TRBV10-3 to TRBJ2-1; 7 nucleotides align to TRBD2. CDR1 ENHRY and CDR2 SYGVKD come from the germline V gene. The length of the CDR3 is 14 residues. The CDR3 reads CAITPGGPYSEQFF. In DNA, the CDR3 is TGTGCCATCACTCCGGGAGGACCCTACAGTGAGCAGTTCTTC.

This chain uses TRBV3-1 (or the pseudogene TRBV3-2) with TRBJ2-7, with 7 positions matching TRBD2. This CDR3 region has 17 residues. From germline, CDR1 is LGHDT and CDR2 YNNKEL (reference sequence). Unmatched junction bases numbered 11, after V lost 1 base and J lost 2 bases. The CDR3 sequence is CASSQALRGSIPYEQYF. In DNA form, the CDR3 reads TGTGCCAGCAGCCAAGCCCTGCGCGGGAGTATCCCCTACGAGCAGTACTTC.

The CDR3 bases are TGCGCCAGCAGCGCCGGGGGACAGGGTGGCCCAGATACGCAGTATTTT. This gives the protein CASSAGGQGGPDTQYF. The V and J genes are TRBV5-1 and TRBJ2-3; 9 bases fit TRBD1. V lost 4 bases, J lost 4 bases, and 10 bases stayed unmatched. Germline assignment: CDR1 SGHRS and CDR2 YFSETQ. This CDR3 spans 16 amino acids. The whole variable domain, filled in from reference TRBV5-1 and TRBJ2-3, reads KAGVTQTPRYLIKTRGQQVTLSCSPISGHRSVSWYQQTPGQGLQFLFEYFSETQRNKGNFPGRFSGRQFSNSRSEMNVSTLELGDSALYLCASSAGGQGGPDTQYFGPGTRLTVL.

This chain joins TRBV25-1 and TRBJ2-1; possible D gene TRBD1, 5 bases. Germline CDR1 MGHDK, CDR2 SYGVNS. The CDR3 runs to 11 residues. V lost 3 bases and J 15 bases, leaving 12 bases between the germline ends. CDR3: CASSEGQARFF. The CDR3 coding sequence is TGTGCCAGCAGTGAGGGGCAAGCCCGGTTCTTC.

The CDR3 DNA sequence: TGTGCCAGTAGTATAGGGGACAGGGACCCAGATACGCAGTATTTT. Translation: CASSIGDRDPDTQYF. The chain has TRBV19 and TRBJ2-3; 9 bases fit TRBD1. Germline trimming cut 1 base from V and 4 bases from J; bases unmatched to any gene: 3. The germline V gene has CDR1 LNHDA and CDR2 SQIVND (reference sequence). The CDR3 length is 15 residues.

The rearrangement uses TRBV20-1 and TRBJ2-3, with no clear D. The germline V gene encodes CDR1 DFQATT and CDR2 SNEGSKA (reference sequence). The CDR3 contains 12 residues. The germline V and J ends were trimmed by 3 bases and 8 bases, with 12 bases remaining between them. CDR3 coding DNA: TGCAGTGCTAGTCGCCCCCCAGGTACGCAGTATTTT. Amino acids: CSASRPPGTQYF.

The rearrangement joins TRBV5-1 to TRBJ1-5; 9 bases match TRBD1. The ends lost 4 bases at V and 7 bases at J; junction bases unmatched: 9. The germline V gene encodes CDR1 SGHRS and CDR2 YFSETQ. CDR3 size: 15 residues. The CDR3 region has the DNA TGCGCCAGCAGCACGGGACAGGGTCTCGGGCAGCCCCAGCATTTT. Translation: CASSTGQGLGQPQHF.

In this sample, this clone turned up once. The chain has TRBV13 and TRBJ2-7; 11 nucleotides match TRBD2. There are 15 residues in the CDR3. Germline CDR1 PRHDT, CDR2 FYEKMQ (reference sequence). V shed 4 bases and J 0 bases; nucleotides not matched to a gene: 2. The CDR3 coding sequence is TGTGCCAGCAGCTCGGGACTAGCGGTCTCCTACGAGCAGTACTTC. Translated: CASSSGLAVSYEQYF.

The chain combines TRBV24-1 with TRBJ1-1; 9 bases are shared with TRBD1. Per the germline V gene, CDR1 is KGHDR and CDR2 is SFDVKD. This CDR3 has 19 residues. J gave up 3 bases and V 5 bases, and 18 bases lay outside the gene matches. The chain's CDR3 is CATSATPGTGTRRDTEAFF. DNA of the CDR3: TGTGCCACCAGTGCCACTCCCGGGACAGGGACGAGGAGGGACACTGAAGCTTTCTTT.

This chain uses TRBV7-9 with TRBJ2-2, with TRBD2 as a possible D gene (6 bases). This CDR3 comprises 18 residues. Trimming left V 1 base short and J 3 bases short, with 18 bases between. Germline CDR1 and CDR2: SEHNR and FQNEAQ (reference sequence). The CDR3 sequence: CASSLGGGGFVDTGELFF. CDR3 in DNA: TGTGCCAGCAGCTTAGGTGGGGGAGGTTTTGTTGACACCGGGGAGCTGTTTTTT.

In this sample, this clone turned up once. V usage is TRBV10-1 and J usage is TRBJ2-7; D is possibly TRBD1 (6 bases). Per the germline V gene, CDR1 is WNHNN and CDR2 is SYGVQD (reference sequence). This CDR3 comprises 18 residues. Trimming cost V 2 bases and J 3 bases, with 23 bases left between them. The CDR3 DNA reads TGCGCCAGCAGTGAGACCCCTCCCCACCAGGGGTCAGACTACGAGCAGTACGTC. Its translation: CASSETPPHQGSDYEQYV.

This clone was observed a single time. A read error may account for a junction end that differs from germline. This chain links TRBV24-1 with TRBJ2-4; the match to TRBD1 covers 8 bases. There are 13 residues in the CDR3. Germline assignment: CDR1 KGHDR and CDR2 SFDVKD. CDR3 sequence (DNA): TGTGCCACCAGTGATCCCGGGACAGGCAATTGGGACTTC. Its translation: CATSDPGTGNWDF.

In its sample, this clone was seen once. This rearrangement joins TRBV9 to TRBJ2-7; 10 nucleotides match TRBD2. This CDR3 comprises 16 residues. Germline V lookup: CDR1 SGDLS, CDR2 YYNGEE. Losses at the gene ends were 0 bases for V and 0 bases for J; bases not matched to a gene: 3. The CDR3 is CASSVGLAGDSYEQYF. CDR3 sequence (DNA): TGTGCCAGCAGCGTAGGGCTAGCGGGAGACTCCTACGAGCAGTACTTC.

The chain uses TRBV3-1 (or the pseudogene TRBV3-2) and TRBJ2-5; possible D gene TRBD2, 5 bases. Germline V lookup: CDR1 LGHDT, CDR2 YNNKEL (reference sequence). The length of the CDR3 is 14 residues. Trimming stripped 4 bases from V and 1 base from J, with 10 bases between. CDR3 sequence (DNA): TGTGCCAGCAGCCCCCGGGATGCCCAAGAGACCCAGTACTTC. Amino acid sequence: CASSPRDAQETQYF.

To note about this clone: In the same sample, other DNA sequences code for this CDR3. The CDR3 sequence: CASSPGQYEQYF. The CDR3 DNA reads TGTGCCAGCAGCCCTGGACAGTACGAGCAGTACTTC. V is TRBV6-2 or TRBV6-3 and J is TRBJ2-7, with D perhaps TRBD1 (6 bases). Looked up from germline, CDR1 is MNHEY and CDR2 is SVGEGT. The CDR3 is 12 amino acids. V lost 6 bases and J 4 bases, leaving 10 bases between the germline ends.

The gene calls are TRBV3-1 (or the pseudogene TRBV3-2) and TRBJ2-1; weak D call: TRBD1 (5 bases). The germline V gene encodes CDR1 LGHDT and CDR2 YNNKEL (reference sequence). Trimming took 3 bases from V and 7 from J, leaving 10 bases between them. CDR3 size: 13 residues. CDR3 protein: CASSQPQGNEQFF. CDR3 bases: TGTGCCAGCAGCCAGCCGCAGGGTAATGAGCAGTTCTTC.

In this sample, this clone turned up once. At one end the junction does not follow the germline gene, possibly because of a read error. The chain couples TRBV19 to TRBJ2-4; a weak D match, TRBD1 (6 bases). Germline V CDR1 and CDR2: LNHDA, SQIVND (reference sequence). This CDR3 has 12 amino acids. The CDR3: CASRTGGGPWHF. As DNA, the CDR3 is TGTGCCAGTAGGACCGGTGGGGGCCCCTGGCACTTC.

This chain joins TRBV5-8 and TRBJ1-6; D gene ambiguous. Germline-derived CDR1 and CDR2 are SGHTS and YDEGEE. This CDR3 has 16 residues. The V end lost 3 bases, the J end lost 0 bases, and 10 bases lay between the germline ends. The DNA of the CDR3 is TGTGCCAGCAGCTCTGGGCAGAGCTCCTATAATTCACCCCTCCACTTT. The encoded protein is CASSSGQSSYNSPLHF. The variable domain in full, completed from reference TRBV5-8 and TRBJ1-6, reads EAGVTQSPTHLIKTRGQQATLRCSPISGHTSVYWYQQALGLGLQFLLWYDEGEERNRGNFPPRFSGRQFPNYSSELNVNALELEDSALYLCASSSGQSSYNSPLHFGNGTRLTVT.

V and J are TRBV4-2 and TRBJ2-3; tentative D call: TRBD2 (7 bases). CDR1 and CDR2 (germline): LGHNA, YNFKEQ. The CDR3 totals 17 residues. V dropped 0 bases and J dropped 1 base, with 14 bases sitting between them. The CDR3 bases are TGTGCCAGCAGCCAAGATCCGGGGAGGGGGGGCACAGATACGCAGTATTTT. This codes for CASSQDPGRGGTDTQYF.

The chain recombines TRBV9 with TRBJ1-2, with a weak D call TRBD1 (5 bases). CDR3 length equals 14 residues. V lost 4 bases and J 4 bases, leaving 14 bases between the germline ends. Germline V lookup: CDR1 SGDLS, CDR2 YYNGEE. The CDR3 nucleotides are TGTGCCAGCAGCCAAATGGCGGGACTCTATGGCTACACCTTC. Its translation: CASSQMAGLYGYTF.

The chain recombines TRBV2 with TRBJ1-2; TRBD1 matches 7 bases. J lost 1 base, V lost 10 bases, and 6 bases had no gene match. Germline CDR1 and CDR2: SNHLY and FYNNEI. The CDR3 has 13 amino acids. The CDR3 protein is CATYRGGNYGYTF. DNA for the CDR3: TGTGCCACGTACAGGGGAGGTAACTATGGCTACACCTTC.

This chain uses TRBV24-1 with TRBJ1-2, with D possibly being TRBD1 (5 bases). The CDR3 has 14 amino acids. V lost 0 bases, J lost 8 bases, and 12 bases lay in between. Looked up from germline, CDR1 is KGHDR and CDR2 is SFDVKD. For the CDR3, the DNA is TGTGCCACCAGTGATTTGGGCAGGGTGGAGGGCTACACCTTC. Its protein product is CATSDLGRVEGYTF.

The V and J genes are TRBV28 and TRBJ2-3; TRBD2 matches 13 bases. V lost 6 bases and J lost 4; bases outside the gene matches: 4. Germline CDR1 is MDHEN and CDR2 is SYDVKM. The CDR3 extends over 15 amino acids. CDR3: CASRPTSGRADTQYF. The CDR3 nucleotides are TGTGCCAGCAGACCCACTAGCGGGAGGGCAGATACGCAGTATTTT.

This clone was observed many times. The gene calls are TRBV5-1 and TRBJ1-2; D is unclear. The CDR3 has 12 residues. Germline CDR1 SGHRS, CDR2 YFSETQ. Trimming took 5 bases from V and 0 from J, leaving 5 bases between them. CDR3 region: CASRAANYGYTF. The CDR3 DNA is TGCGCCAGCAGGGCAGCTAACTATGGCTACACCTTC.

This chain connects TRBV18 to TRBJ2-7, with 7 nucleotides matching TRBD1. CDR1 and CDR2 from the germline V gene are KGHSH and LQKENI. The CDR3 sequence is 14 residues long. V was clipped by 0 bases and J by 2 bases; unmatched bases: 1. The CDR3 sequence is CASSPPGQPYEQYF. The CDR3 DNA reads TGTGCCAGCTCACCACCGGGACAGCCCTACGAGCAGTACTTC.

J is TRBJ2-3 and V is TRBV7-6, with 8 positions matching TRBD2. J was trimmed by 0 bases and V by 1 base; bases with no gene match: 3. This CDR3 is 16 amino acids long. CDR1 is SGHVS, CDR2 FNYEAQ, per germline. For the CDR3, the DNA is TGTGCCAGCAGCTTAGGGTCTAGCGGGAGCACAGATACGCAGTATTTT. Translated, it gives CASSLGSSGSTDTQYF.

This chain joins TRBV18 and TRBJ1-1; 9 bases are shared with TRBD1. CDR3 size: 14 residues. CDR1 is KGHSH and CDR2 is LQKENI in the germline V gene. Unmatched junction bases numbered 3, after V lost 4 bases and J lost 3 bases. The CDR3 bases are TGTGCCAGCTCACACAGGGGGCAAGACACTGAAGCTTTCTTT. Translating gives CASSHRGQDTEAFF.

The CDR3 bases are TGTGCCATCAGTGACAGGGAGGTTGGGACCCAGTACTTC. The encoded protein is CAISDREVGTQYF. This chain connects TRBV10-3 to TRBJ2-5; D perhaps matches TRBD2 (6 bases). The CDR3 consists of 13 residues. Looked up from germline, CDR1 is ENHRY and CDR2 is SYGVKD. With 3 bases removed from V and 7 bases from J, the gap between germline ends came to 12 bases.